The rows below give T cell receptor beta chains drawn from one sample of a study of cytomegalovirus exposure and HLA in healthy donors. Generated by immunoSEQ multiplex PCR, the TCRdb table keeps only in-frame clones and is missing some. The table shows about 150,000 clones, with approximately 71% occurring only once. The specimen was PBMCs. All receptors derive from a man aged 30-40 years in good health and CMV-seropositive. CDR3s include the opening cysteine and the closing phenylalanine or tryptophan. The order of the fields is V gene, D gene, J gene, clone size, CDR3 DNA, CDR3 protein. D genes are given only for firm matches. The size of a clone is reported for some rows only, either as once, few or many, or as a class for expanded clones.

v_gene: TRBV19; d_gene: NA; j_gene: TRBJ1-1; abundance: NA; CDR3nt: TGTGCCAGTAGCCCCGGGAGGGGCGGAAACACTGAAGCTTTCTTT; CDR3aa: CASSPGRGGNTEAFF
v_gene: TRBV29-1; d_gene: NA; j_gene: TRBJ2-7; abundance: NA; CDR3nt: TGCAGCGTTGTTGGGGGGGCGCGGTCCTACGAGCAGTACTTC; CDR3aa: CSVVGGARSYEQYF
v_gene: TRBV28; d_gene: NA; j_gene: TRBJ1-1; abundance: NA; CDR3nt: TGTGCCAGCATGATGGGGGGACGGGGGAACACTGAAGCTTTCTTT; CDR3aa: CASMMGGRGNTEAFF
v_gene: TRBV18; d_gene: NA; j_gene: TRBJ1-4; abundance: NA; CDR3nt: TGTGCCAGCTCACTCTACCCGCACAGGGACATTGAAAAACTGTTTTTT; CDR3aa: CASSLYPHRDIEKLFF
v_gene: TRBV21-1; d_gene: NA; j_gene: TRBJ2-1; abundance: NA; CDR3nt: TGTGCCAGCAGCAAACAGCGGGAGAGTTACAATGAGCAGTTCTTC; CDR3aa: CASSKQRESYNEQFF
v_gene: TRBV29-1; d_gene: TRBD1; j_gene: TRBJ2-7; abundance: once; CDR3nt: TGCAGCGTAAAATCGACAGGGGTCTACGAGCAGTACTTC; CDR3aa: CSVKSTGVYEQYF
v_gene: TRBV2; d_gene: TRBD2; j_gene: TRBJ2-1; abundance: NA; CDR3nt: TGTGCCAGCAGTCTAGCGGGCGGGTCCTACAATGAGCAGTTCTTC; CDR3aa: CASSLAGGSYNEQFF
v_gene: TRBV30; d_gene: NA; j_gene: TRBJ2-2; abundance: NA; CDR3nt: TGTGCCTGGAGTGTAGGGGGGGGCAACACCGGGGAGCTGTTTTTT; CDR3aa: CAWSVGGGNTGELFF
v_gene: TRBV28; d_gene: NA; j_gene: TRBJ1-1; abundance: NA; CDR3nt: TGTGCCAGCCAGTGGCGGGGGACTGAAGCTTTCTTT; CDR3aa: CASQWRGTEAFF
v_gene: TRBV4-2; d_gene: TRBD1; j_gene: TRBJ2-2; abundance: NA; CDR3nt: TGTGCCAGCAGCCGGGGACAGGGGACGGGCACCGGGGAGCTGTTTTTT; CDR3aa: CASSRGQGTGTGELFF
v_gene: TRBV11-3; d_gene: TRBD2; j_gene: TRBJ2-1; abundance: NA; CDR3nt: TGTGCCAGCAGCCAGGCCGGGACTAGGGATAATGAGCAGTTCTTC; CDR3aa: CASSQAGTRDNEQFF
v_gene: TRBV4-1; d_gene: TRBD1; j_gene: TRBJ2-7; abundance: NA; CDR3nt: TGCGCCAGCAGCCAGTGGGACAGGGGTTGGGGCGAGCAGTACTTC; CDR3aa: CASSQWDRGWGEQYF
v_gene: TRBV19; d_gene: TRBD2; j_gene: TRBJ2-1; abundance: NA; CDR3nt: TGTGCCAGTAGTATATGGGGCGGGAGGAATGAGCAGTTCTTC; CDR3aa: CASSIWGGRNEQFF
v_gene: TRBV19; d_gene: NA; j_gene: TRBJ2-6; abundance: NA; CDR3nt: TGTGCCAGTAGTCGTAGCAGCGGCTACTCTGGGGCCAACGTCCTGACTTTC; CDR3aa: CASSRSSGYSGANVLTF
v_gene: TRBV30; d_gene: TRBD2; j_gene: TRBJ2-3; abundance: NA; CDR3nt: TGTGCCTGGACCACGGGACTAGCGGGGACAGATACGCAGTATTTT; CDR3aa: CAWTTGLAGTDTQYF
v_gene: TRBV19; d_gene: TRBD1; j_gene: TRBJ1-2; abundance: NA; CDR3nt: TGTGCCAGTAGTGGAATATGGACAGGAGGATCCTATGGCTACACCTTC; CDR3aa: CASSGIWTGGSYGYTF
v_gene: TRBV4-1; d_gene: NA; j_gene: TRBJ2-7; abundance: NA; CDR3nt: TGCGCCAGCAGCCAATCCCAAAGGAGCTCCTACGAGCAGTACTTC; CDR3aa: CASSQSQRSSYEQYF
v_gene: TRBV28; d_gene: TRBD1; j_gene: TRBJ2-5; abundance: NA; CDR3nt: TGTGCCAGCAGTCGCTCAGGGGGCAGGGGGACCCAGTACTTC; CDR3aa: CASSRSGGRGTQYF
v_gene: TRBV9; d_gene: TRBD2; j_gene: TRBJ2-7; abundance: NA; CDR3nt: TGTGCCAGCAGCGCCTACGGGGGACTAGCGGAATCCTACGAGCAGTACTTC; CDR3aa: CASSAYGGLAESYEQYF
v_gene: TRBV7-9; d_gene: NA; j_gene: TRBJ2-1; abundance: few; CDR3nt: TGTGCCAGCAGATTTAGCGGTTTCGAGCAGTTCTTC; CDR3aa: CASRFSGFEQFF
v_gene: TRBV5-1; d_gene: NA; j_gene: TRBJ2-5; abundance: NA; CDR3nt: TGCGCCAGCAGCTTGGGGACAGGCCGGGGGGAGACCCAGTACTTC; CDR3aa: CASSLGTGRGETQYF
v_gene: TRBV19; d_gene: NA; j_gene: TRBJ2-5; abundance: NA; CDR3nt: TGTGCCAGTAGGAGGGGGGAGGGGAAATGGCAAGAGACCCAGTACTTC; CDR3aa: CASRRGEGKWQETQYF
v_gene: TRBV7-3; d_gene: TRBD2; j_gene: TRBJ2-2; abundance: NA; CDR3nt: TGTGCCAGCAGCTCCGGGACTACCTCCACCGGGGAGCTGTTTTTT; CDR3aa: CASSSGTTSTGELFF
v_gene: TRBV4-1; d_gene: TRBD2; j_gene: TRBJ2-1; abundance: once; CDR3nt: TGCGCCAGCAGCCCCTTACCCAGAGCTGGGAGGGCGGGCTACAATGAGCAGTTCTTC; CDR3aa: CASSPLPRAGRAGYNEQFF
v_gene: TRBV10-3; d_gene: NA; j_gene: TRBJ2-3; abundance: few; CDR3nt: TGTGCCATCAGTGAGTCGACAGGCACAGATACGCAGTATTTT; CDR3aa: CAISESTGTDTQYF
v_gene: TRBV6-1; d_gene: TRBD1; j_gene: TRBJ1-1; abundance: few; CDR3nt: TGTGCCAGCAGTATCGACAGGGAAACTGAAGCTTTCTTT; CDR3aa: CASSIDRETEAFF
v_gene: TRBV30; d_gene: NA; j_gene: TRBJ2-3; abundance: NA; CDR3nt: TGTGCCTGGAGTCTGACGGGTGGCGGAGCCACAGATACGCAGTATTTT; CDR3aa: CAWSLTGGGATDTQYF
v_gene: TRBV5-4; d_gene: TRBD1; j_gene: TRBJ1-5; abundance: NA; CDR3nt: TGTGCCAGCGGACGGACAGGGTACAATCAGCCCCAGCATTTT; CDR3aa: CASGRTGYNQPQHF
v_gene: TRBV5-1; d_gene: TRBD1; j_gene: TRBJ1-1; abundance: NA; CDR3nt: TGCGCCAGCAGCTCAAACAGGGGGAACACTGAAGCTTTCTTT; CDR3aa: CASSSNRGNTEAFF
v_gene: TRBV7-8; d_gene: NA; j_gene: TRBJ2-3; abundance: NA; CDR3nt: TGTGCCAGCAGCTTAGTCCTAGTGGGAGAGTTCGGCACAGATACGCAGTATTTT; CDR3aa: CASSLVLVGEFGTDTQYF
v_gene: TRBV27; d_gene: NA; j_gene: TRBJ2-2; abundance: NA; CDR3nt: TGTGCCAGCAGTTTAAACAGAGCGAACACCGGGGAGCTGTTTTTT; CDR3aa: CASSLNRANTGELFF
v_gene: TRBV2; d_gene: NA; j_gene: TRBJ2-1; abundance: NA; CDR3nt: TGTGCCAGCAGTGTAGGTAGCCTGAACAATGAGCAGTTCTTC; CDR3aa: CASSVGSLNNEQFF
v_gene: TRBV9; d_gene: NA; j_gene: TRBJ2-1; abundance: NA; CDR3nt: TGTGCCAGCAGCGTATCCGGACAGCAATACAATGAGCAGTTCTTC; CDR3aa: CASSVSGQQYNEQFF
v_gene: TRBV6-1; d_gene: NA; j_gene: TRBJ1-1; abundance: NA; CDR3nt: TGTGCCAGCAGTGAAGGGGCAGGGAACACTGAAGCTTTCTTT; CDR3aa: CASSEGAGNTEAFF
v_gene: TRBV6-5; d_gene: NA; j_gene: TRBJ2-5; abundance: NA; CDR3nt: TGTGCCAGCAGTTACTCGCTTTACAGCCAAGAGACCCAGTACTTC; CDR3aa: CASSYSLYSQETQYF
v_gene: TRBV10-3; d_gene: TRBD2; j_gene: TRBJ2-1; abundance: NA; CDR3nt: TGTGCCATCAGTGGCTCTAGCGGGATTACCAATGAGCAGTTCTTC; CDR3aa: CAISGSSGITNEQFF
v_gene: TRBV13; d_gene: NA; j_gene: TRBJ2-7; abundance: NA; CDR3nt: TGTGCCAGCAGCTTCCAGGGGAATGCCTACGAGCAGTACTTC; CDR3aa: CASSFQGNAYEQYF
v_gene: TRBV7-9; d_gene: NA; j_gene: TRBJ2-2; abundance: NA; CDR3nt: TGTGCCAGCAGGTCAACGGGGGCCGGGGAGCTGTTTTTT; CDR3aa: CASRSTGAGELFF
v_gene: TRBV19; d_gene: NA; j_gene: TRBJ2-3; abundance: NA; CDR3nt: TGTGCCAGTAGTCAGGGCCACACAGATACGCAGTATTTT; CDR3aa: CASSQGHTDTQYF
v_gene: TRBV18; d_gene: TRBD1; j_gene: TRBJ2-1; abundance: NA; CDR3nt: TGTGCCAGCTCACTTGGACAGGGTATGGGGATCAATGAGCAGTTCTTC; CDR3aa: CASSLGQGMGINEQFF
v_gene: TRBV29-1; d_gene: NA; j_gene: TRBJ1-1; abundance: NA; CDR3nt: TGCAGCGTTGATAGGGTGGGGGGCACTGAAGCTTTCTTT; CDR3aa: CSVDRVGGTEAFF
v_gene: TRBV12-2; d_gene: NA; j_gene: TRBJ2-2; abundance: NA; CDR3nt: TGTGCAAGTCGCCGCGCGGGACAGGGAAACACCGGGGAGCTGTTTTTT; CDR3aa: CASRRAGQGNTGELFF
v_gene: TRBV11-2; d_gene: TRBD2; j_gene: TRBJ2-2; abundance: NA; CDR3nt: TGTGCCAGCAGCTTTTTAGCGGGAGGAATCACCGGGGAGCTGTTTTTT; CDR3aa: CASSFLAGGITGELFF
v_gene: TRBV9; d_gene: NA; j_gene: TRBJ1-5; abundance: few; CDR3nt: TGTGCCAGCAGCGTAGGCTCGATCGGTTATCAGCCCCAGCATTTT; CDR3aa: CASSVGSIGYQPQHF
v_gene: TRBV9; d_gene: NA; j_gene: TRBJ1-1; abundance: NA; CDR3nt: TGTGCCAGCAGCGTAGCTCCAACAGAGATCACTGAAGCTTTCTTT; CDR3aa: CASSVAPTEITEAFF
v_gene: TRBV5-1; d_gene: TRBD1; j_gene: TRBJ2-7; abundance: NA; CDR3nt: TGCGCCAGCAGCTTGGGGCCCGACAGGGACTACGAGCAGTACTTC; CDR3aa: CASSLGPDRDYEQYF
v_gene: TRBV5-4; d_gene: NA; j_gene: TRBJ2-7; abundance: NA; CDR3nt: TGTGCCAGCAGCTTAAGCGTGAACGAGCAGTACTTC; CDR3aa: CASSLSVNEQYF
v_gene: TRBV12-5; d_gene: NA; j_gene: TRBJ2-7; abundance: NA; CDR3nt: TGTGCTAGTGGGCAGACACTGTCCTACGAGCAGTACTTC; CDR3aa: CASGQTLSYEQYF
v_gene: TRBV7-9; d_gene: TRBD1; j_gene: TRBJ1-2; abundance: NA; CDR3nt: TGTTCCAGCAGCTCCAGGGGGAAAGGAACTATCGCAGGGAACTATGGCTACACCTTC; CDR3aa: CSSSSRGKGTIAGNYGYTF
v_gene: TRBV19; d_gene: NA; j_gene: TRBJ2-1; abundance: NA; CDR3nt: TGTGCCAGTAGTACCATTGACAGCGTCCGGCAGTTCTTC; CDR3aa: CASSTIDSVRQFF
v_gene: TRBV4-1; d_gene: NA; j_gene: TRBJ2-7; abundance: NA; CDR3nt: TGCGCCAGCAGCCAAGGGACAGACCTAACCTACGAGCAGTACTTC; CDR3aa: CASSQGTDLTYEQYF
v_gene: TRBV5-1; d_gene: TRBD1; j_gene: TRBJ2-7; abundance: NA; CDR3nt: TGCGCCAGCAGCTTGGACGCGACAGGGCTCTCCTACGAGCAGTACTTC; CDR3aa: CASSLDATGLSYEQYF
v_gene: TRBV6-1; d_gene: TRBD2; j_gene: TRBJ2-7; abundance: few; CDR3nt: TGTGCCAGCAGTGAATTAGGGCAGCGGGAGGTCTACGAGCAGTACTTC; CDR3aa: CASSELGQREVYEQYF
v_gene: TRBV7-3; d_gene: TRBD1; j_gene: TRBJ1-2; abundance: NA; CDR3nt: TGTGCCAGCGGCCGCCAGGGGGGCGCCGATGGCTACACCTTC; CDR3aa: CASGRQGGADGYTF
v_gene: TRBV10-2; d_gene: NA; j_gene: TRBJ2-3; abundance: NA; CDR3nt: TGCGCCAGCAGTCGGTGGGAGGCCAGCACAGATACGCAGTATTTT; CDR3aa: CASSRWEASTDTQYF
v_gene: TRBV7-8; d_gene: NA; j_gene: TRBJ1-5; abundance: once; CDR3nt: TGTGCCAGCAGCCCACAGGGTCTGGGTCAGCCCCAGCATTTT; CDR3aa: CASSPQGLGQPQHF
v_gene: TRBV4-1; d_gene: NA; j_gene: TRBJ1-1; abundance: once; CDR3nt: TGCGCCAGCAGTCTCACAGGGTTGGACACTGAAGCTTTCTTT; CDR3aa: CASSLTGLDTEAFF